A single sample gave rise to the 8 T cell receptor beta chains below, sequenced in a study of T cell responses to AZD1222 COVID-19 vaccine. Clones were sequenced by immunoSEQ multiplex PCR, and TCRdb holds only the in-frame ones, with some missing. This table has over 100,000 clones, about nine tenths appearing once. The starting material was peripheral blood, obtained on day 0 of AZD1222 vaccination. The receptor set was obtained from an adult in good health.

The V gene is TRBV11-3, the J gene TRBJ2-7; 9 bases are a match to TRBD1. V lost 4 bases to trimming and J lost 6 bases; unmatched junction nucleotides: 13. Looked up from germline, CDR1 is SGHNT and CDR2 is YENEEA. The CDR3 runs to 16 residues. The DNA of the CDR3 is TGTGCCAGCAGCTCCCGAGGGCCGGGACAGGGAAGCGAGCAGTACTTC. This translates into CASSSRGPGQGSEQYF. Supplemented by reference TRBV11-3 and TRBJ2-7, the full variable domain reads EAGVVQSPRYKIIEKKQPVAFWCNPISGHNTLYWYLQNLGQGPELLIRYENEEAVDDSQLPKDRFSAERLKGVDSTLKIQPAELGDSAVYLCASSSRGPGQGSEQYFGPGTRLTVT.

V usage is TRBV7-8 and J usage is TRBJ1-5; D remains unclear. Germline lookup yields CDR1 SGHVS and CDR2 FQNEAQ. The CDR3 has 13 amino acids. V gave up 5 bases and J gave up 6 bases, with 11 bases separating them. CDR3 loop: CASSLTGSQPQHF. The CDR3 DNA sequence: TGTGCCAGCAGCCTGACCGGTAGTCAGCCCCAGCATTTT.

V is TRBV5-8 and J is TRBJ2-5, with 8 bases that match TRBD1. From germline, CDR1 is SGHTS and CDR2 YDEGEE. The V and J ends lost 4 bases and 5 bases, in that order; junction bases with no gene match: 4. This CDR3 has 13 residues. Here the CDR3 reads CASSPRTGETQYF. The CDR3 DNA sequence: TGTGCCAGCAGCCCGAGGACAGGGGAGACCCAGTACTTC. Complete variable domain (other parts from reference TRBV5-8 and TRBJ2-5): EAGVTQSPTHLIKTRGQQATLRCSPISGHTSVYWYQQALGLGLQFLLWYDEGEERNRGNFPPRFSGRQFPNYSSELNVNALELEDSALYLCASSPRTGETQYFGPGTRLLVL.

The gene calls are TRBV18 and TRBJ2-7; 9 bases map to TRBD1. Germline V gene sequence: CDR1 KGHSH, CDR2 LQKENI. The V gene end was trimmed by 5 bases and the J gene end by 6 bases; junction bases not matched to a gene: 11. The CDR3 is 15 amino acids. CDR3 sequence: CASSDQGQGSAEQYF. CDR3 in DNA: TGTGCCAGCTCAGACCAGGGACAGGGCTCAGCCGAGCAGTACTTC.

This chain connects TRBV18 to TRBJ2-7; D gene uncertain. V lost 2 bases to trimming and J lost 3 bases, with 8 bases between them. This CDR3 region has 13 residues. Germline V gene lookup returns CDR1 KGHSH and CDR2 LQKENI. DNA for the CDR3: TGTGCCAGCTCACCAAAATCGAGCTACGAGCAGTACTTC. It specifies CASSPKSSYEQYF.

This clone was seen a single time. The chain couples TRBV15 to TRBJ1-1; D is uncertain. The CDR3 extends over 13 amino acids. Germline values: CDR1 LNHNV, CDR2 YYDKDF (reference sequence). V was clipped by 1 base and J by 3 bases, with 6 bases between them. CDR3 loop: CATSRARYTEAFF. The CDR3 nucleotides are TGTGCCACCAGCAGAGCGAGGTACACTGAAGCTTTCTTT.

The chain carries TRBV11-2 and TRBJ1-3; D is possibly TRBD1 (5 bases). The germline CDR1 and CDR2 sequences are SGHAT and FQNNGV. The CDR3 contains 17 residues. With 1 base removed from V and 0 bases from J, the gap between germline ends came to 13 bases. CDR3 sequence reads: CASSLGDLVFSGNTIYF. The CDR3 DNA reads TGTGCCAGCAGCTTAGGGGACCTTGTTTTCTCTGGAAACACCATATATTTT.

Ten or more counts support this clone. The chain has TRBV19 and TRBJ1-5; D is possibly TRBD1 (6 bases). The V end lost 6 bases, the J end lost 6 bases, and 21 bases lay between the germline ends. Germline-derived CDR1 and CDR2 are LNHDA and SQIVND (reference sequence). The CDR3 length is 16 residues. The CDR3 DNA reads TGTGCCAGTAGCCTCCCCCGAGGGGGAGAAGGTCAGCCCCAGCATTTT. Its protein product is CASSLPRGGEGQPQHF.